This T cell receptor beta chain was identified during a study of response to subunit inactivated influenza vaccine. A word on this clonotype: Its antigen is unknown.

The CDR3 runs 13 residues. Germline V gives CDR1 KGHSH, CDR2 LQKENI. V dropped 2 bases and J dropped 5 bases, with 9 bases sitting between them. The study, taken as a whole, reports: Every seasonal influenza vaccination brings in few new T cells, the authors suggested.

TCRdb called the RT-PCR reads again in MiXCR, with one record for every CDR3 protein. The data show 860,000 or so distinct CDR3 sequences, around 21% seen once. V gene TRBV18 combines with J gene TRBJ2-5; D unresolved. The sequence derives from a man aged 45-65 years who received an inactivated influenza vaccine. The sample was PBMCs from blood, taken more than 4 days after vaccination. The chain's CDR3 is CASSPGSEETQYF. Written as DNA, the CDR3 is TGTGCCAGCTCACCAGGAAGCGAGGAGACCCAGTACTTC.